These 2 T cell receptor beta chains came from one sample sequenced in a study of T-cell memory formation after mild COVID-19 (TCRdb year 2021). Libraries were built with 5' RACE. Sequenced on an Illumina NovaSeq 6000. TCRdb cleaned the public reads at Q25 with fastp, built clones with MiXCR and kept in-frame beta chains. Identical CDR3 protein sequences are pooled into one entry, listed with their most common genes and DNA. Within this sample are roughly 180,000 distinct CDR3 sequences, with 11% of them counted one time only. The top ten hold about 3.8% of the sample. Specimen: PBMCs or a T cell subset sorted from them (not recorded which). Receptor source: a man aged 18 to 29 who had mild COVID-19 (a few samples of this study predate the infection). The sample titles of this study are shuffled in the database, so cell type and time point are left out; the donor was told from shared clones.

In regard to this clonotype: Relative to the germline gene, one junction end is altered; a read error may explain this. This chain joins TRBV24-1 and TRBJ2-1, with 7 bases identical to TRBD2. CDR3 length: 16 amino acids. Per germline, CDR1 KGHDR and CDR2 SFDVKD. CDR3 sequence reads: CATSGWSGVSYNAQFF. The CDR3 nucleotides read TGTGCCACCAGCGGATGGAGCGGGGTTTCCTACAATGCGCAGTTCTTC.

The rearrangement joins TRBV12-3 or TRBV12-4 to TRBJ1-1; possible D gene TRBD1, 5 bases. The CDR3 is 13 amino acids. Trimming cost V 6 bases and J 8 bases, with 16 bases left between them. CDR3 region: CASRRDGVSEAFF. Here the CDR3 DNA reads TGTGCCAGCAGACGGGACGGGGTGAGCGAAGCTTTCTTT.